This TCR beta chain stems from a study of T-cell memory formation after mild COVID-19. V dropped 5 bases and J dropped 11 bases, with 15 bases sitting between them. The CDR3 extends over 12 amino acids. TCRdb reprocessed the 5' RACE reads via MiXCR and lists one record per CDR3 protein. The sample contains roughly 130,000 distinct CDR3 sequences, 16% of which appear only once. This sequence originates from an adult woman who had mild COVID-19 (a few samples of this study predate the infection). Cell type and time point are not known. The chain is built from TRBV12-3 or TRBV12-4 and TRBJ1-1, with D uncertain. What was sequenced was PBMCs or a T cell subset sorted from them (not recorded which). CDR3: CASSLNFLGAFF. CDR3 bases: TGTGCCAGCAGTCTTAACTTCCTCGGGGCTTTCTTT.